This TCR beta chain was sequenced for a study of response to subunit inactivated influenza vaccine. This clonotype was seen many times. The target antigen is unknown. Regarding the study as a whole: Researchers suggested that each seasonal influenza vaccination recruits few new T cells.

The germline V gene encodes CDR1 MGHRA and CDR2 YSYEKL. Trimming shortened V by 4 bases and J by 8 bases, and 15 bases separated the two germline ends. The CDR3 is made up of 15 amino acids. TCRdb reanalysed the RT-PCR reads using MiXCR and keeps one entry per CDR3 protein. This sample has 150,000 or so distinct CDR3 sequences, with about a tenth found just once. The sequence was collected from a man aged 50-60 years who received an inactivated influenza vaccine. The sequenced sample was non-naive T cells sorted from PBMCs, obtained 35 to 45 days after vaccination. The chain combines TRBV4-1 with TRBJ1-6, with D unclear. The chain's CDR3 is CASSPWKEVDSPLHF. In DNA, the CDR3 is TGCGCCAGCAGCCCTTGGAAGGAGGTTGATTCACCCCTCCACTTT.